Listed below are T cell receptor beta chains from one sample, sequenced in a study of cytomegalovirus exposure and HLA in healthy donors. Profiling relied on immunoSEQ multiplex PCR, and the TCRdb table lists in-frame clones only, not all of them. This sample has 150,000 or so clones, with roughly 79% found just once. The source material was PBMCs. All receptors come from a man aged 50-59 years in good health and CMV-seropositive. Both conserved end residues are part of each CDR3. The order of the fields is CDR3 length, clone size, J gene, V gene, D gene, CDR3 protein, CDR3 DNA. D genes are given only for firm matches. For some rows the clone size is stated as once, few or many, or as a class when expanded; others skip it.

cdr3_length: 16
clone_size: .
j_call: TRBJ2-5
v_call: TRBV7-6
d_call: TRBD1
cdr3_aa: CASSFTETGVGETQYF
cdr3_nt: TGTGCCAGCAGCTTCACCGAGACAGGGGTCGGAGAGACCCAGTACTTC

cdr3_length: 16
clone_size: .
j_call: TRBJ1-6
v_call: TRBV7-9
d_call: TRBD1
cdr3_aa: CASSRPTGGMNSPLHF
cdr3_nt: TGTGCCAGCAGCCGACCGACAGGGGGCATGAATTCACCCCTCCACTTT

cdr3_length: 15
clone_size: .
j_call: TRBJ2-5
v_call: TRBV6-5
d_call: TRBD1
cdr3_aa: CASSRKQGFRETQYF
cdr3_nt: TGTGCCAGCAGCCGAAAACAGGGGTTCCGGGAGACCCAGTACTTC

cdr3_length: 18
clone_size: .
j_call: TRBJ2-1
v_call: TRBV4-3
d_call: TRBD2
cdr3_aa: CASSPRGGLAGSYNEQFF
cdr3_nt: TGCGCCAGCAGCCCCAGGGGGGGACTAGCGGGGAGTTACAATGAGCAGTTCTTC

cdr3_length: 15
clone_size: .
j_call: TRBJ2-2
v_call: TRBV11-3
d_call: .
cdr3_aa: CASSLRGRNTGELFF
cdr3_nt: TGTGCCAGCAGCTTACGGGGTCGGAACACCGGGGAGCTGTTTTTT

cdr3_length: 14
clone_size: .
j_call: TRBJ2-3
v_call: TRBV6-4
d_call: .
cdr3_aa: CASSAGVGTDTQYF
cdr3_nt: TGTGCCAGCAGTGCCGGGGTAGGGACAGATACGCAGTATTTT

cdr3_length: 15
clone_size: .
j_call: TRBJ1-3
v_call: TRBV13
d_call: .
cdr3_aa: CASSLGLGSGNTIYF
cdr3_nt: TGTGCCAGCAGCTTAGGACTAGGGTCTGGAAACACCATATATTTT

cdr3_length: 12
clone_size: .
j_call: TRBJ1-6
v_call: TRBV19
d_call: .
cdr3_aa: CASSPPDSPLHF
cdr3_nt: TGTGCCAGTAGTCCACCAGATTCACCCCTCCACTTT

cdr3_length: 15
clone_size: .
j_call: TRBJ2-1
v_call: TRBV19
d_call: TRBD2
cdr3_aa: CASSTRTSGGAEQFF
cdr3_nt: TGTGCCAGTAGTACCCGGACTAGCGGGGGCGCTGAGCAGTTCTTC

cdr3_length: 18
clone_size: .
j_call: TRBJ2-5
v_call: TRBV7-2
d_call: TRBD2
cdr3_aa: CASSLGQGSGGARETQYF
cdr3_nt: TGTGCCAGCAGCTTAGGGCAGGGTAGCGGGGGGGCAAGGGAGACCCAGTACTTC

cdr3_length: 14
clone_size: once
j_call: TRBJ1-5
v_call: TRBV19
d_call: TRBD1
cdr3_aa: CASTPGQFNQPQHF
cdr3_nt: TGTGCCAGTACCCCGGGACAGTTCAATCAGCCCCAGCATTTT

cdr3_length: 15
clone_size: few
j_call: TRBJ1-1
v_call: TRBV6-6
d_call: .
cdr3_aa: CASRLSTASNTEAFF
cdr3_nt: TGTGCCAGCAGACTATCGACGGCTAGTAACACTGAAGCTTTCTTT

cdr3_length: 15
clone_size: .
j_call: TRBJ1-2
v_call: TRBV28
d_call: .
cdr3_aa: CASLRGGAGNYGYTF
cdr3_nt: TGTGCCAGCCTTCGGGGGGGGGCTGGGAACTATGGCTACACCTTC

cdr3_length: 15
clone_size: .
j_call: TRBJ2-2
v_call: TRBV5-1
d_call: TRBD2
cdr3_aa: CASSLVSSGAGELFF
cdr3_nt: TGCGCCAGCAGCTTGGTATCTAGCGGTGCCGGGGAGCTGTTTTTT

cdr3_length: 14
clone_size: .
j_call: TRBJ1-5
v_call: TRBV5-6
d_call: .
cdr3_aa: CASTPGGGFEPQHF
cdr3_nt: TGTGCCAGCACCCCGGGGGGGGGATTCGAGCCCCAGCATTTT

cdr3_length: 14
clone_size: few
j_call: TRBJ1-3
v_call: TRBV19
d_call: .
cdr3_aa: CASRSPGSGNTIYF
cdr3_nt: TGTGCCAGTAGATCACCCGGTTCTGGAAACACCATATATTTT

cdr3_length: 14
clone_size: .
j_call: TRBJ2-3
v_call: TRBV19
d_call: TRBD1
cdr3_aa: CASSIRQGTDTQYF
cdr3_nt: TGTGCCAGTAGTATCAGACAGGGGACAGATACGCAGTATTTT

cdr3_length: 14
clone_size: few
j_call: TRBJ2-1
v_call: TRBV7-9
d_call: TRBD2
cdr3_aa: CASSMTSGYNEQFF
cdr3_nt: TGTGCCAGCAGCATGACTAGCGGATACAATGAGCAGTTCTTC

cdr3_length: 15
clone_size: .
j_call: TRBJ2-2
v_call: TRBV18
d_call: .
cdr3_aa: CASSPSSSGTGELFF
cdr3_nt: TGTGCCAGCTCACCGTCAAGCTCGGGCACCGGGGAGCTGTTTTTT

cdr3_length: 15
clone_size: .
j_call: TRBJ1-5
v_call: TRBV6-1
d_call: TRBD1
cdr3_aa: CASSRDRDSNQPQHF
cdr3_nt: TGTGCCAGCAGCCGGGACAGGGATAGCAATCAGCCCCAGCATTTT

cdr3_length: 14
clone_size: .
j_call: TRBJ1-4
v_call: TRBV5-5
d_call: .
cdr3_aa: CASSLTVPGEKLFF
cdr3_nt: TGTGCCAGCAGCTTGACAGTTCCTGGTGAAAAACTGTTTTTT

cdr3_length: 16
clone_size: .
j_call: TRBJ1-4
v_call: TRBV5-8
d_call: TRBD1
cdr3_aa: CASSLGQGSGNEKLFF
cdr3_nt: TGTGCCAGCAGCTTGGGACAGGGGTCCGGTAATGAAAAACTGTTTTTT

cdr3_length: 13
clone_size: .
j_call: TRBJ1-1
v_call: TRBV6-1
d_call: .
cdr3_aa: CASSVYLNTEAFF
cdr3_nt: TGTGCCAGCAGTGTATACTTGAACACTGAAGCTTTCTTT

cdr3_length: 18
clone_size: .
j_call: TRBJ1-5
v_call: TRBV6-1
d_call: .
cdr3_aa: CASSEFHRTEDSNQPQHF
cdr3_nt: TGTGCCAGCAGTGAATTCCACAGGACAGAAGATAGCAATCAGCCCCAGCATTTT

cdr3_length: 16
clone_size: .
j_call: TRBJ2-3
v_call: TRBV4-3
d_call: .
cdr3_aa: CASSQAQGGWTDTQYF
cdr3_nt: TGCGCCAGCAGCCAAGCACAGGGAGGGTGGACAGATACGCAGTATTTT

cdr3_length: 13
clone_size: few
j_call: TRBJ1-4
v_call: TRBV10-3
d_call: .
cdr3_aa: CAISQGLGEKLFF
cdr3_nt: TGTGCCATCAGTCAGGGGTTGGGTGAAAAACTGTTTTTT

cdr3_length: 12
clone_size: .
j_call: TRBJ1-6
v_call: TRBV11-3
d_call: .
cdr3_aa: CASSLTAGPLHF
cdr3_nt: TGTGCCAGCAGCTTGACAGCGGGACCCCTCCACTTT

cdr3_length: 14
clone_size: few
j_call: TRBJ1-5
v_call: TRBV10-1
d_call: .
cdr3_aa: CAIPRGCGNQPQHF
cdr3_nt: TGCGCCATCCCCAGGGGATGTGGCAATCAGCCCCAGCATTTT

cdr3_length: 15
clone_size: .
j_call: TRBJ1-5
v_call: TRBV18
d_call: TRBD1
cdr3_aa: CASSPGQVSNQPQHF
cdr3_nt: TGTGCCAGCTCACCGGGACAGGTGAGCAATCAGCCCCAGCATTTT

cdr3_length: 16
clone_size: .
j_call: TRBJ2-2
v_call: TRBV9
d_call: .
cdr3_aa: CASSFRTVRSAGELFF
cdr3_nt: TGTGCCAGCAGCTTTCGGACAGTAAGGTCTGCCGGGGAGCTGTTTTTT

cdr3_length: 16
clone_size: .
j_call: TRBJ2-3
v_call: TRBV9
d_call: TRBD2
cdr3_aa: CASSVVVGGKSDTQYF
cdr3_nt: TGTGCCAGCAGCGTAGTGGTGGGGGGGAAGTCAGATACGCAGTATTTT

cdr3_length: 17
clone_size: .
j_call: TRBJ2-1
v_call: TRBV4-1
d_call: TRBD2
cdr3_aa: CASSPSTSGGAYNEQFF
cdr3_nt: TGCGCCAGCAGCCCCTCGACTAGCGGGGGGGCTTACAATGAGCAGTTCTTC

cdr3_length: 16
clone_size: .
j_call: TRBJ1-6
v_call: TRBV7-8
d_call: TRBD1
cdr3_aa: CASSFAARGNNSPLHF
cdr3_nt: TGTGCCAGCAGCTTCGCCGCCAGGGGGAATAATTCACCCCTCCACTTT

cdr3_length: 13
clone_size: once
j_call: TRBJ1-5
v_call: TRBV7-9
d_call: .
cdr3_aa: CASSLKANQPQHF
cdr3_nt: TGTGCCAGCAGCTTAAAAGCCAATCAGCCCCAGCATTTT

cdr3_length: 15
clone_size: .
j_call: TRBJ1-4
v_call: TRBV4-1
d_call: .
cdr3_aa: CASSQAPLRSEKLFF
cdr3_nt: TGCGCCAGCAGCCAAGCCCCCTTGCGGAGCGAAAAACTGTTTTTT

cdr3_length: 15
clone_size: .
j_call: TRBJ2-5
v_call: TRBV18
d_call: .
cdr3_aa: CASSPQGRAQETQYF
cdr3_nt: TGTGCCAGCTCACCTCAGGGTAGGGCCCAAGAGACCCAGTACTTC

cdr3_length: 15
clone_size: .
j_call: TRBJ1-4
v_call: TRBV19
d_call: .
cdr3_aa: CASSETDATNEKLFF
cdr3_nt: TGTGCCAGTAGTGAAACAGATGCAACTAATGAAAAACTGTTTTTT

cdr3_length: 15
clone_size: .
j_call: TRBJ1-5
v_call: TRBV4-1
d_call: TRBD1
cdr3_aa: CASSQGMGQYQPQHF
cdr3_nt: TGCGCCAGCAGCCAAGGAATGGGACAGTATCAGCCCCAGCATTTT

cdr3_length: 15
clone_size: .
j_call: TRBJ2-3
v_call: TRBV5-4
d_call: TRBD2
cdr3_aa: CASSLNAGEQDTQYF
cdr3_nt: TGTGCCAGCAGCTTAAATGCGGGGGAGCAAGATACGCAGTATTTT

cdr3_length: 12
clone_size: .
j_call: TRBJ2-1
v_call: TRBV7-2
d_call: .
cdr3_aa: CASSADWHEQFF
cdr3_nt: TGTGCCAGCAGCGCCGACTGGCATGAGCAGTTCTTC

cdr3_length: 17
clone_size: .
j_call: TRBJ1-2
v_call: TRBV4-2
d_call: TRBD1
cdr3_aa: CASSPPVRQGALVGYTF
cdr3_nt: TGTGCCAGCAGCCCCCCGGTTAGACAGGGGGCGCTGGTTGGCTACACCTTC

cdr3_length: 17
clone_size: .
j_call: TRBJ1-2
v_call: TRBV28
d_call: TRBD1
cdr3_aa: CASSPGQGAIFSMGYTF
cdr3_nt: TGTGCCAGCAGCCCCGGACAGGGAGCAATATTCTCGATGGGCTACACCTTC

cdr3_length: 14
clone_size: few
j_call: TRBJ1-5
v_call: TRBV27
d_call: .
cdr3_aa: CASSPRWGGGPQHF
cdr3_nt: TGTGCCAGCAGCCCGCGATGGGGGGGTGGGCCCCAGCATTTT

cdr3_length: 19
clone_size: .
j_call: TRBJ2-1
v_call: TRBV7-6
d_call: TRBD1
cdr3_aa: CASSSTGDRVGTQDNEQFF
cdr3_nt: TGTGCCAGCAGCTCGACAGGGGATAGAGTAGGGACCCAAGACAATGAGCAGTTCTTC

cdr3_length: 18
clone_size: few
j_call: TRBJ2-3
v_call: TRBV2
d_call: TRBD2
cdr3_aa: CASSEAVISGGAPDTQYF
cdr3_nt: TGTGCCAGCAGTGAAGCGGTTATTAGCGGGGGGGCGCCAGATACGCAGTATTTT

cdr3_length: 12
clone_size: .
j_call: TRBJ1-2
v_call: TRBV6-1
d_call: .
cdr3_aa: CASTKDRRGYTF
cdr3_nt: TGTGCCAGCACCAAGGATCGGAGAGGCTACACCTTC

cdr3_length: 15
clone_size: .
j_call: TRBJ1-5
v_call: TRBV2
d_call: .
cdr3_aa: CASSRDILSNQPQHF
cdr3_nt: TGTGCCAGCTCACGGGACATACTTTCCAATCAGCCCCAGCATTTT

cdr3_length: 14
clone_size: .
j_call: TRBJ2-6
v_call: TRBV14
d_call: .
cdr3_aa: CASSQDLRANVLTF
cdr3_nt: TGTGCCAGCAGCCAAGATCTTCGGGCCAACGTCCTGACTTTC

cdr3_length: 16
clone_size: .
j_call: TRBJ2-5
v_call: TRBV14
d_call: TRBD2
cdr3_aa: CASSQVGGGIQKTQYF
cdr3_nt: TGTGCCAGCAGCCAAGTAGGCGGGGGAATACAAAAGACCCAGTACTTC

cdr3_length: 15
clone_size: once
j_call: TRBJ2-5
v_call: TRBV5-4
d_call: .
cdr3_aa: CASRRDRTTQETQYF
cdr3_nt: TGTGCCAGCAGACGTGACAGAACCACCCAAGAGACCCAGTACTTC

cdr3_length: 15
clone_size: .
j_call: TRBJ2-3
v_call: TRBV6-1
d_call: .
cdr3_aa: CASSVWHLDTDTQYF
cdr3_nt: TGTGCCAGCAGTGTATGGCATCTAGACACAGATACGCAGTATTTT

cdr3_length: 14
clone_size: .
j_call: TRBJ2-5
v_call: TRBV7-8
d_call: .
cdr3_aa: CASSFQPGEETQYF
cdr3_nt: TGTGCCAGCAGCTTCCAGCCAGGCGAGGAGACCCAGTACTTC

cdr3_length: 13
clone_size: .
j_call: TRBJ1-1
v_call: TRBV5-1
d_call: .
cdr3_aa: CASSRRSVTEAFF
cdr3_nt: TGCGCCAGCAGCCGGAGATCAGTCACTGAAGCTTTCTTT

cdr3_length: 17
clone_size: .
j_call: TRBJ2-5
v_call: TRBV7-2
d_call: TRBD2
cdr3_aa: CASSLRGGLAGEETQYF
cdr3_nt: TGTGCCAGCAGCTTAAGGGGGGGACTAGCGGGGGAAGAGACCCAGTACTTC

cdr3_length: 14
clone_size: .
j_call: TRBJ2-3
v_call: TRBV18
d_call: .
cdr3_aa: CASSPRRGTDTQYF
cdr3_nt: TGTGCCAGCTCACCAAGGCGGGGCACAGATACGCAGTATTTT